These 29 T cell receptor beta chains share one sample of origin, sequenced in a study of post-analysis software for immune sequencing data. Unique molecular identifiers tagged the TCR beta cDNA libraries. A single record per CDR3 protein comes from TCRdb applying MiXCR to the PCR reads. The sample has around 710,000 distinct CDR3 sequences; about half are singletons. Overall study results and limits: In patients, five or six TRBV segments were more frequent than in controls, with TRBV5-6, TRBV5-1 and TRBV20-1 among them.

No antigen is known for these receptors. The sample taken for sequencing was blood. The receptors derive from a girl aged 10 to 17 with multiple sclerosis.

This sequence joins TRBV7-2 and TRBJ2-7; 10 bases are shared with TRBD2. The CDR3 length is 16 residues. V was pared by 5 bases and J by 1 base, with 8 bases of the junction left unmatched. In germline, CDR1 is SGHTA, CDR2 FQGNSA. The CDR3 DNA sequence: TGTGCCAGCAGCCACCGTGGACTAGCGGATTCCTACGAGCAGTACTTC. Amino acids: CASSHRGLADSYEQYF.

The chain combines TRBV7-8 with TRBJ2-1, with D uncertain. Germline CDR1 reads SGHVS; CDR2 reads FQNEAQ. The CDR3 runs to 11 residues. Trimming pared 3 bases from V and 10 bases from J, leaving 7 bases between. The CDR3 nucleotides are TGTGCCAGCAGCTTTTCCCAGGAGCAGTTCTTC. Translating it yields CASSFSQEQFF.

The V gene is TRBV10-3, the J gene TRBJ2-3; TRBD2 matches at 10 bases. The CDR3 has 14 residues. V lost 7 bases to trimming and J lost 0 bases; unmatched junction nucleotides: 1. Per germline, CDR1 ENHRY and CDR2 SYGVKD. CDR3 amino acids: CAIKTSGSTDTQYF. For the CDR3, the DNA is TGTGCCATCAAGACTAGCGGGAGCACAGATACGCAGTATTTT.

This clonotype was picked up a small number of times. The CDR3 DNA reads TGTGCCAGCAGCCTTAGGGGAAATTACTACGAGCAGTACTTC. It codes for CASSLRGNYYEQYF. The chain couples TRBV11-1 to TRBJ2-7; D possibly corresponds to TRBD1 (5 bases). Germline assignment: CDR1 SGHAT and CDR2 FQDESV (reference sequence). The CDR3 contains 14 residues. The V end was cut by 5 bases, the J end by 3 bases, with 14 bases between.

As to this clonotype: At one of its ends the junction is not consistent with the germline gene, which may arise from a read error. This chain links TRBV29-1 with TRBJ2-7; possibly TRBD2 for D (6 bases). The CDR3 runs 11 residues. Germline loops: CDR1 SQVTM, CDR2 ANQGSEA. CDR3 sequence (DNA): TGCGGCGTTCCGGTGGGAGGCGAGCAGTACTTC. The encoded protein is CGVPVGGEQYF.

This clonotype was observed a few times. V gene TRBV7-9 combines with J gene TRBJ2-1; D unclear. The CDR3 consists of 17 residues. The V gene's germline CDR1 is SEHNR and CDR2 FQNEAQ (reference sequence). Between the trimmed V and J ends, which lost 2 bases and 6 bases, there was a span of 20 bases. The CDR3 loop is CASSLPPARSLSNEQFF. CDR3 DNA: TGTGCCAGCAGCTTACCACCGGCTAGAAGTTTGAGCAATGAGCAGTTCTTC.

This clonotype turned up a few times. The chain has TRBV7-3 and TRBJ2-3, with D maybe TRBD2 (6 bases). The CDR3 contains 12 residues. Germline-derived CDR1 and CDR2 are SGHTA and FQGTGA. Trimming cost V 5 bases and J 6 bases, with 9 bases left between them. The CDR3 sequence is CASSQSGDTQYF. CDR3 bases: TGTGCCAGCAGCCAAAGCGGGGATACGCAGTATTTT.

This clonotype was recorded a few times. The chain is built from TRBV4-3 and TRBJ2-4, with D perhaps given as TRBD1 or TRBD2 (5 bases each). Trimming took off 4 bases at V and 7 bases at J, with 23 bases between the two ends. CDR3 size: 17 residues. Germline V gene sequence: CDR1 LGHNA, CDR2 YSLEER. The CDR3 spells CASSRGTLGGYGNIQYF. CDR3 nucleotide sequence: TGCGCCAGCAGCCGGGGGACCCTAGGCGGTTATGGGAACATTCAGTACTTC.

This sequence joins TRBV3-1 and TRBJ2-1; tentative D call: TRBD1 (6 bases). The CDR3 has 14 amino acids. V gave up 8 bases and J gave up 2 bases, with 13 bases separating them. Germline assignment: CDR1 LGHDT and CDR2 YNNKEL (reference sequence). Here the CDR3 reads CASSGQIPYNEQFF. CDR3 nucleotide sequence: TGTGCCAGCTCCGGACAGATTCCCTACAATGAGCAGTTCTTC.

The V and J genes are TRBV7-2 and TRBJ2-2, with D perhaps TRBD1 or TRBD2 (7 bases each). V lost 4 bases, J lost 5 bases, and 20 bases lay in between. The CDR3 sequence is 17 residues long. The germline gives CDR1 SGHTA, CDR2 FQGNSA. Written as DNA, the CDR3 is TGTGCCAGCAGCTCGTATGCGGGACAGCGGGGAACCGGGGAGCTGTTTTTT. Protein sequence: CASSSYAGQRGTGELFF.

This clonotype was detected a few times. The chain couples TRBV29-1 to TRBJ1-4; TRBD1 is a possible D gene (6 bases). Trimming took off 4 bases at V and 3 bases at J, with 9 bases between the two ends. The CDR3 has 13 residues. The V gene's germline CDR1 is SQVTM and CDR2 ANQGSEA. The CDR3 DNA is TGCAGCGTTGTGCAGGGGCCTAATGAAAAACTGTTTTTT. It translates to CSVVQGPNEKLFF.

The chain combines TRBV24-1 with TRBJ2-6; no reliable D call. Germline CDR1 is KGHDR and CDR2 is SFDVKD. The CDR3 totals 13 residues. Trimming removed 2 bases from V and 15 bases from J, with 13 bases in between. Here the CDR3 DNA reads TGTGCCACCAGTGATTCGGACGGCCAAGGCCTGACTTTC. Its protein is CATSDSDGQGLTF.

This clonotype was seen at least ten times. The chain is built from TRBV12-3 or TRBV12-4 and TRBJ2-1; D gene uncertain. The germline V and J ends were trimmed by 3 bases and 6 bases, with 6 bases remaining between them. The CDR3 has 12 residues. CDR3 sequence reads: CASSFLGNEQFF. As DNA, the CDR3 is TGTGCCAGCAGTTTTTTGGGCAATGAGCAGTTCTTC.

The chain uses TRBV4-2 and TRBJ2-5; D unresolved. The CDR3 has 13 amino acids. Trimming cost V 4 bases and J 4 bases, with 10 bases left between them. Per germline, CDR1 LGHNA and CDR2 YNFKEQ. CDR3 coding DNA: TGTGCCAGCAGCCCGACTCATCGAGAGACCCAGTACTTC. Protein sequence: CASSPTHRETQYF.

The rearrangement uses TRBV12-5 and TRBJ1-4; no clear D. CDR3 size: 13 residues. The germline V and J ends were trimmed by 6 bases and 5 bases, with 10 bases remaining between them. CDR1 and CDR2 from the germline V gene are LGHNT and FRNRAP. The DNA of the CDR3 is TGTGCTAGTGGACTAGGGCTGAATGAAAAACTGTTTTTT. It encodes CASGLGLNEKLFF.

This clonotype showed up just a few times. The V gene is TRBV6-1, the J gene TRBJ1-1; the D gene is possibly TRBD1 (6 bases). CDR3 length equals 14 residues. Trimming pared 6 bases from V and 2 bases from J, leaving 13 bases between. Germline lookup yields CDR1 MNHNS and CDR2 SASEGT. For the CDR3, the DNA is TGTGCCAGCAGACCTCGGACAGCCAACACTGAAGCTTTCTTT. It specifies CASRPRTANTEAFF.

Only a few counts were recorded for this clonotype. The chain recombines TRBV12-3 or TRBV12-4 with TRBJ2-1; D call uncertain. The V end lost 1 base, the J end lost 9 bases, and 13 bases lay between the germline ends. The CDR3 extends over 14 amino acids. The CDR3 coding sequence is TGTGCCAGCAGTTTAGGTGGGAATCAGCGTGAGCAGTTCTTC. Protein product: CASSLGGNQREQFF.

This clonotype appeared a few times. The gene calls are TRBV10-3 and TRBJ1-6; 8 positions agree with TRBD1. Germline V lookup: CDR1 ENHRY, CDR2 SYGVKD. V lost 5 bases to trimming and J lost 9 bases; unmatched junction nucleotides: 15. The CDR3 runs to 17 residues. In nucleotides, the CDR3 is TGTGCCATCAGTATGGACAGGGAGGCAGCGGCGGGTTCACCCCTCCACTTT. It yields the protein CAISMDREAAAGSPLHF.

This clonotype was detected a few times. This chain uses TRBV20-1 with TRBJ1-1, with unresolved D. The CDR3 loop spans 14 amino acids. The ends were cut back, 3 bases at V and 11 bases at J, with 22 bases in the middle. Germline loops: CDR1 DFQATT, CDR2 SNEGSKA (reference sequence). The CDR3 sequence is CSASRLGFIANAFF. DNA for the CDR3: TGCAGTGCTAGTCGCCTCGGGTTTATCGCGAATGCTTTCTTT.

The V and J genes are TRBV7-6 and TRBJ2-3, with D possibly TRBD1 on 6 matching bases. Trimming removed 7 bases at V and 9 bases at J, with 17 bases between. The CDR3 runs 13 residues. Germline CDR1 is SGHVS and CDR2 is FNYEAQ. The CDR3 coding sequence is TGTGCCAGCACCCTAAGAGGGGGAGACACGCAGTATTTT. Its translation is CASTLRGGDTQYF.

This sequence joins TRBV7-9 and TRBJ2-1, with D unclear. Looked up from germline, CDR1 is SEHNR and CDR2 is FQNEAQ (reference sequence). V was cut by 5 bases and J by 8 bases, with 16 bases left in between. The CDR3 is made up of 14 amino acids. The CDR3: CASSLNALRHEQFF. CDR3 coding DNA: TGTGCCAGCAGCCTCAACGCATTGCGGCATGAGCAGTTCTTC.

J is TRBJ2-5 and V is TRBV5-1; 10 positions match TRBD1. Germline lookup yields CDR1 SGHRS and CDR2 YFSETQ. The V segment lost 4 bases and the J segment 5 bases; nucleotides outside the gene matches: 20. This CDR3 has 19 residues. For the CDR3, the DNA is TGCGCCAGCAGCCGCGGCTTCGGGACAGGGGACGGGACATTTGAGACCCAGTACTTC. Translation gives CASSRGFGTGDGTFETQYF.

This rearrangement joins TRBV20-1 to TRBJ1-2; D is unresolved. V was clipped by 0 bases and J by 0 bases, with 23 bases between them. This CDR3 is built from 19 residues. Germline assignment: CDR1 DFQATT and CDR2 SNEGSKA (reference sequence). The CDR3 coding sequence is TGCAGTGCTAGAGACCCCCTGGGCTCTCCCGGCGCGGCTAACTATGGCTACACCTTC. Translated, it gives CSARDPLGSPGAANYGYTF.

CDR3: CASSYGEGGYGYTF. The DNA of the CDR3 is TGTGCCAGCAGTTACGGGGAGGGTGGCTATGGCTACACCTTC. The J gene is TRBJ1-2, the V gene TRBV6-5; unclear D gene. The CDR3 is 14 amino acids. Germline CDR1 reads MNHEY; CDR2 reads SVGAGI. The germline V and J ends were trimmed by 2 bases and 4 bases, with 11 bases remaining between them.

Points on this clonotype: Germline is not matched at one junction end, which may reflect a read error. The V call is TRBV7-3, the J call TRBJ1-2; 8 bases agree with TRBD1. This CDR3 contains 15 residues. Germline V gene sequence: CDR1 SGHTA, CDR2 FQGTGA. CDR3 DNA sequence: TGTGCCGGCAGCCCAGGACAGGGACCCAACTATGGCTACACCTTC. As protein: CAGSPGQGPNYGYTF. Full variable domain (rest looked up from reference TRBV7-3 and TRBJ1-2): GAGVSQTPSNKVTEKGKYVELRCDPISGHTALYWYRQSLGQGPEFLIYFQGTGAADDSGLPNDRFFAVRPEGSVSTLKIQRTERGDSAVYLCAGSPGQGPNYGYTFGSGTRLTVV.

This chain connects TRBV5-5 to TRBJ2-1, with 10 bases lining up with TRBD1. This CDR3 is 15 amino acids long. With 5 bases clipped from V and 5 bases from J, the junction kept 7 bases outside the gene matches. Germline values: CDR1 SGHKS, CDR2 YYEKEE (reference sequence). CDR3 amino acids: CASRSGTGANNEQFF. Here the CDR3 DNA reads TGTGCCAGCAGGTCCGGGACAGGGGCTAACAATGAGCAGTTCTTC.

This chain connects TRBV11-3 to TRBJ2-1; D is unclear. V lost 5 bases, J lost 5 bases, and 16 bases lay in between. The V gene's germline CDR1 is SGHNT and CDR2 YENEEA. The CDR3 sequence is 15 residues long. The DNA of the CDR3 is TGTGCCAGCAGCCTACAGTCCCCGACCCACAATGAGCAGTTCTTC. Amino acids: CASSLQSPTHNEQFF.

The chain is built from TRBV12-3 or TRBV12-4 and TRBJ2-7, with D uncertain. Between the trimmed V and J ends, which lost 8 bases and 2 bases, there was a span of 13 bases. This CDR3 is 13 amino acids long. The CDR3 loop is CASAGSITYEQYF. The DNA of the CDR3 is TGTGCCAGCGCCGGGTCAATAACCTACGAGCAGTACTTC.

The chain has TRBV12-3 or TRBV12-4 and TRBJ2-3; 11 positions match TRBD2. Unmatched junction bases numbered 5, after V lost 2 bases and J lost 4 bases. The CDR3 covers 16 residues. CDR3 DNA sequence: TGTGCCAGCAGTTTAATCACTAGCGGGAGTCCAGATACGCAGTATTTT. Amino acid sequence: CASSLITSGSPDTQYF.